The 14 T cell receptor beta chains below come from one sample, sequenced in a study of human T cells and chemical hapten exposure. Documented time point: patch test 2, 6 weeks after DPC sensitization. Treatment specified: therapeutic diphenylcyclopropenone sensitization with weekly scalp DPC. TCRdb reanalysed the RACE reads using MiXCR and keeps one entry per CDR3 protein. The top ten hold around 1.4% of the sample, which has some 150,000 distinct CDR3 sequences, approximately 12% seen once. The input for sequencing was whole blood, taken in connection with sensitization to the hapten diphenylcyclopropenone (DPC). The receptor source for this set is a woman in her forties or fifties with alopecia areata. Some clones in this sample may be carry-over from other donors' samples.

This rearrangement joins TRBV12-3 or TRBV12-4 to TRBJ2-7; 7 nucleotides align to TRBD2. The CDR3 sequence is 13 residues long. V trimming: 8 bases; J trimming: 2 bases; junction bases outside the gene matches: 6. DNA for the CDR3: TGTGCCAGCTCTCGGGGGGAACCCTACGAGCAGTACTTC. As protein: CASSRGEPYEQYF.

In this sample, this clonotype turned up many times. The chain links TRBV3-1 to TRBJ1-1; no definite D call. V was pared by 2 bases and J by 5 bases, with 6 bases between. The germline gives CDR1 LGHDT, CDR2 YNNKEL (reference sequence). The CDR3 loop spans 12 amino acids. The CDR3 nucleotides are TGTGCCAGCAGCCAATCGTCGACTGAAGCTTTCTTT. Residues: CASSQSSTEAFF.

In its sample, this clonotype was seen many times. This CDR3 reads CASSGINQPQHF. In DNA, the CDR3 is TGTGCCAGCAGCGGTATCAATCAGCCCCAGCATTTT. The chain joins TRBV7-2 to TRBJ1-5; D ambiguous. There are 12 residues in the CDR3. The V end lost 5 bases, the J end lost 3 bases, and 5 bases lay between the germline ends. The V gene's germline CDR1 is SGHTA and CDR2 FQGNSA.

The table lists this clonotype with a few counts. This rearrangement joins TRBV27 to TRBJ2-2; 14 bases fit TRBD2. Germline values: CDR1 MNHEY, CDR2 SMNVEV (reference sequence). This CDR3 comprises 17 residues. V shed 4 bases, J shed 4 bases, and the junction held 5 bases outside the gene matches. CDR3 loop: CASSSPGLAGGTGELFF. CDR3 nucleotide sequence: TGTGCCAGCAGTTCCCCAGGACTAGCGGGGGGCACCGGGGAGCTGTTTTTT.

The chain has TRBV7-2 and TRBJ2-7, with 12 bases matching TRBD1. The V segment lost 5 bases and the J segment 7 bases; nucleotides outside the gene matches: 9. The CDR3 loop spans 15 amino acids. Germline CDR1 reads SGHTA; CDR2 reads FQGNSA. The CDR3 spells CASSTQGQGAWEQYF. The DNA of the CDR3 is TGTGCCAGCAGCACCCAGGGACAGGGGGCGTGGGAGCAGTACTTC.

The rearrangement links TRBV29-1 to TRBJ2-1, with 8 bases lining up with TRBD2. The CDR3 covers 14 residues. The trim removed 3 bases at V and 4 bases at J, leaving 5 bases unmatched. Germline V gives CDR1 SQVTM, CDR2 ANQGSEA. Here the CDR3 reads CSVDSVAGYNEQFF. In nucleotides, the CDR3 is TGCAGCGTTGACTCGGTAGCGGGATACAATGAGCAGTTCTTC.

The J gene is TRBJ2-3, the V gene TRBV6-5; maybe TRBD2 (5 bases). From germline, CDR1 is MNHEY and CDR2 SVGAGI. The CDR3 runs to 17 residues. Trimming took 2 bases from V and 8 from J, leaving 23 bases between them. This CDR3 reads CASSYGGLSTARFTQYF. CDR3 in DNA: TGTGCCAGCAGTTACGGCGGGCTATCTACTGCAAGGTTTACGCAGTATTTT.

The table lists this clonotype with many counts. The rearrangement joins TRBV6-5 to TRBJ1-1; possibly TRBD1 for D (5 bases). Trimming stripped 2 bases from V and 6 bases from J, with 16 bases between. The CDR3 spans 15 residues. Germline CDR1 and CDR2: MNHEY and SVGAGI. CDR3 in amino acids: CASSYGRSRVAEAFF. For the CDR3, the DNA is TGTGCCAGCAGTTACGGTCGTAGCAGGGTAGCTGAAGCTTTCTTT.

This clonotype was picked up many times. The chain has TRBV9 and TRBJ2-3, with 8 bases fitting TRBD1. The CDR3 runs 16 residues. Germline CDR1 reads SGDLS; CDR2 reads YYNGEE. Germline trimming cut 4 bases from V and 3 bases from J; bases unmatched to any gene: 10. The chain's CDR3 is CASSTRTGTRTDTQYF. DNA of the CDR3: TGTGCCAGCAGCACCAGGACAGGGACGCGGACAGATACGCAGTATTTT.

Only a few counts were recorded for this clonotype. V is TRBV5-1 and J is TRBJ2-1; 9 nucleotides agree with TRBD2. Unmatched junction bases numbered 9, after V lost 0 bases and J lost 8 bases. Germline CDR1 and CDR2: SGHRS and YFSETQ. CDR3 length: 16 amino acids. In nucleotides, the CDR3 is TGCGCCAGCAGCTTGGGGGGAATAGCGGGAGCACATGAGCAGTTCTTC. Translation gives CASSLGGIAGAHEQFF.

This clonotype was picked up many times. V gene TRBV6-5 combines with J gene TRBJ2-3, with TRBD2 matching 14 bases. J was trimmed by 7 bases and V by 7 bases; bases with no gene match: 13. Germline CDR1 and CDR2: MNHEY and SVGAGI. This CDR3 has 17 residues. Written as DNA, the CDR3 is TGTGCCAGCATTGGGACTAGCGGGAGCGCACTACTTTATACGCAGTATTTT. This sequence encodes CASIGTSGSALLYTQYF.

The genes are TRBV20-1 and TRBJ2-5, with D possibly being TRBD2 (6 bases). CDR1 and CDR2 (germline): DFQATT, SNEGSKA (reference sequence). Trimming cost V 0 bases and J 1 base, with 6 bases left between them. The CDR3 has 13 residues. This CDR3 is CSARDSGQETQYF. DNA of the CDR3: TGCAGTGCTAGAGATAGCGGCCAAGAGACCCAGTACTTC.

This clonotype was counted ten times or more. The chain uses TRBV7-8 and TRBJ2-3; 10 bases fit TRBD2. Trimming took 4 bases from V and 1 from J; bases not matched to a gene: 11. CDR1 is SGHVS and CDR2 is FQNEAQ in the germline V gene. The CDR3 totals 18 residues. The CDR3 DNA reads as TGTGCCAGCAGCTCTGAAGCGGGAGGGCCCCTAGGCACAGATACGCAGTATTTT. As protein: CASSSEAGGPLGTDTQYF.

This clonotype occurred a few times. The V gene is TRBV20-1, the J gene TRBJ2-5; 10 positions agree with TRBD2. J gave up 7 bases and V 0 bases, and 14 bases lay outside the gene matches. The CDR3 length is 17 residues. Germline CDR1 DFQATT, CDR2 SNEGSKA (reference sequence). Here the CDR3 DNA reads TGCAGTGCTAGAGATAAGCCCAGCGGGAGGGTTTCGGGGACCCAGTACTTC. As protein: CSARDKPSGRVSGTQYF.